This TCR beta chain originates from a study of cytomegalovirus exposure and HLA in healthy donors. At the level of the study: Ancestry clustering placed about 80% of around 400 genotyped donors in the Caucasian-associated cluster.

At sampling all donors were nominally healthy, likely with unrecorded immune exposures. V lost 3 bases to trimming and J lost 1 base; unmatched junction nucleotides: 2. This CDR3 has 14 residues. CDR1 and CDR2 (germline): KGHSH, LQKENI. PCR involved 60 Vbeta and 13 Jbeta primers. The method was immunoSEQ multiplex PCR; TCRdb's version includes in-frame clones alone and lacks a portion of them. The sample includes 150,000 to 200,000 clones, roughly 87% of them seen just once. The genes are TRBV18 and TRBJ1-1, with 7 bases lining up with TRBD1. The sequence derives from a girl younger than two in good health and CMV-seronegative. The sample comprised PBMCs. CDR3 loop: CASSPTGQNTEAFF. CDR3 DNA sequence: TGTGCCAGCTCACCGACAGGGCAGAACACTGAAGCTTTCTTT. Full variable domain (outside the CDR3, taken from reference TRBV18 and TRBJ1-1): NAGVMQNPRHLVRRRGQEARLRCSPMKGHSHVYWYRQLPEEGLKFMVYLQKENIIDESGMPKERFSAEFPKEGPSILRIQQVVRGDSAAYFCASSPTGQNTEAFFGQGTRLTVV.